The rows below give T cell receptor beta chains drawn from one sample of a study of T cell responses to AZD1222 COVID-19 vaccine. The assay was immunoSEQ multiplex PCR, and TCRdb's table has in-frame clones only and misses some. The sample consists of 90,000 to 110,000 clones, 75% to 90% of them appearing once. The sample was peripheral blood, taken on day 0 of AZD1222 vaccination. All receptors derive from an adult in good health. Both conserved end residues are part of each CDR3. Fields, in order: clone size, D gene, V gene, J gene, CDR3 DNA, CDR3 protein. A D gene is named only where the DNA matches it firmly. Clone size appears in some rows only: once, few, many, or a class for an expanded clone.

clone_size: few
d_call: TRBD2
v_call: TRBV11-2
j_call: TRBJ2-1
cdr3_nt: TGTGCCAGCAGCTTAGACTTTGGACTAGCGAACAATGAGCAGTTCTTC
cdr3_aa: CASSLDFGLANNEQFF

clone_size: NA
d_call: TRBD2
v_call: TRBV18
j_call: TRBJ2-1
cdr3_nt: TGTGCCAGCTCCCCCGGGACTAGCGGCTACAATGAGCAGTTCTTC
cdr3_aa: CASSPGTSGYNEQFF

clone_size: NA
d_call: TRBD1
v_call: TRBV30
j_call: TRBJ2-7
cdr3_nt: TGTGCCTGGAGTGCCTCCACAGGGGTTCGGTACTTC
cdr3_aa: CAWSASTGVRYF

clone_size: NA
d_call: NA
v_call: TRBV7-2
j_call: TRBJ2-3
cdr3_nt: TGTGCCAGCAGCTTAGAGGGGGTAGATACGCAGTATTTT
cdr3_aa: CASSLEGVDTQYF

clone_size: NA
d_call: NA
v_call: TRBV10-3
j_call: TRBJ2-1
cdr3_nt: TGTGCCATCAGTGATCAGGGCGGTGAGCAGTTCTTC
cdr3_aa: CAISDQGGEQFF

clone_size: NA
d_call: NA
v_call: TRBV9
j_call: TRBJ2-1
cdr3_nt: TGTGCCAGCAGCGTAGTATCGCGGGGGCTTAACAATGAGCAGTTCTTC
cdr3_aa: CASSVVSRGLNNEQFF

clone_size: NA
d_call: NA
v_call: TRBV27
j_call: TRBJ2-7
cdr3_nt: TGTGCCAGCAGTTTACGTCGGAACTACGAGCAGTACTTC
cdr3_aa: CASSLRRNYEQYF

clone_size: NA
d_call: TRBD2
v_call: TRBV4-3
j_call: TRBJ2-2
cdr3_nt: TGCGCCAGCAGCCCCAGCGGGAGGGTCACCGGGGAGCTGTTTTTT
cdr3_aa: CASSPSGRVTGELFF

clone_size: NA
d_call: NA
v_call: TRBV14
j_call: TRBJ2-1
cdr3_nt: TGTGCCAGCAGCCATTACTACAATGAGCAGTTCTTC
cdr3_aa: CASSHYYNEQFF

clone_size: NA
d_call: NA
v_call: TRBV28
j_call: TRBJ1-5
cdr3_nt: TGTGCCAGCACCGACCCCCCGTGGCCCCAGCATTTT
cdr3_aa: CASTDPPWPQHF

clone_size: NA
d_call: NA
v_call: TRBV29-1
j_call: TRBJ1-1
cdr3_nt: TGCAGCGTTGAAGAGACAATATCCACTGAAGCTTTCTTT
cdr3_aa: CSVEETISTEAFF

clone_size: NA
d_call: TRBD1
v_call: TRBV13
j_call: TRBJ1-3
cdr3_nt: TGTGCCAGCAACGGACAGGGGGCGACTGGAAACACCATATATTTT
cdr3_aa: CASNGQGATGNTIYF

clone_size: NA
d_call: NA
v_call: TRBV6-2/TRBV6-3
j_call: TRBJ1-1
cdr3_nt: TGTGCCAGCAGTTTTAAGGTGAACACTGAAGCTTTCTTT
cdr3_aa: CASSFKVNTEAFF

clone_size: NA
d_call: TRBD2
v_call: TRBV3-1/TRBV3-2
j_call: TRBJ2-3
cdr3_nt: TGTGCCAGCAGCCAAGATCCCCGCGGGAGTTTTACCTATTTT
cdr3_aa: CASSQDPRGSFTYF

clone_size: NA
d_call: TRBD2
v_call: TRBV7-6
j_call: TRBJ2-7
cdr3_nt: TGTGCCAGCAGCTCGCTTCCCGGGACTAGTTGGTACGAGCAGTACTTC
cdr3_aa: CASSSLPGTSWYEQYF

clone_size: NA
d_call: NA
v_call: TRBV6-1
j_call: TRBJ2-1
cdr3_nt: TGTGCCAGCAGTGAAGCCGTTTATGGAGGTGTCGGTGAGCAGTTCTTC
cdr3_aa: CASSEAVYGGVGEQFF

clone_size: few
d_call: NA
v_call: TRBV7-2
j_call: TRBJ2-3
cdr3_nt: TGTGCCAGCAGCTTTGGGACTAGCACAGATACGCAGTATTTT
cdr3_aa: CASSFGTSTDTQYF

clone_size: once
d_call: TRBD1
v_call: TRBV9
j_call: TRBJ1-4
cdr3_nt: TGTGCCAGCAGCGTCACACAGGGGCTGGGTGAAAAACTGTTTTTT
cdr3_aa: CASSVTQGLGEKLFF

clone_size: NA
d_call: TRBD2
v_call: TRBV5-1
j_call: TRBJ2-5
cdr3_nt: TGCGCCAGCAGCCCCCAAGCGGGAGTTGAAGAGACCCAGTACTTC
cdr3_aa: CASSPQAGVEETQYF

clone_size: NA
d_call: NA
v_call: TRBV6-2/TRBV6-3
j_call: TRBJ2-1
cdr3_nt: TGTGCCAGCAGTTACTCATTTACCAATGAGCAGTTCTTC
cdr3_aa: CASSYSFTNEQFF

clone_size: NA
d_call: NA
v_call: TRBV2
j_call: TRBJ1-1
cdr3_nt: TGTGCCACCACTCGAGGTGAGAACACTGAAGCTTTCTTT
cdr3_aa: CATTRGENTEAFF

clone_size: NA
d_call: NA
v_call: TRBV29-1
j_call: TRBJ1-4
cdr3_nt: TGCAGCGTCGAAATTACAACTAATGAAAAACTGTTTTTT
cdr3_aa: CSVEITTNEKLFF

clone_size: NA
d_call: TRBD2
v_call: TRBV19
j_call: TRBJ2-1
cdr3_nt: TGTGCCAGTAGTCCCCGGCCAGCGGGGGTCACCTACAATGAGCAGTTCTTC
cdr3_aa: CASSPRPAGVTYNEQFF

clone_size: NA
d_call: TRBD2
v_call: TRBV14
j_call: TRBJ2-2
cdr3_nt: TGTGCCAGCAGCCGAAAAGGACTAGCGGGGGCTTCGAACACCGGGGAGCTGTTTTTT
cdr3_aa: CASSRKGLAGASNTGELFF

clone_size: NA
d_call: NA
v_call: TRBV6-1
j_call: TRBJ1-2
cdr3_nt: TGTGCCAGCAGTGAAACTGCCCTGAACTATGGCTACACCTTC
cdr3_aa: CASSETALNYGYTF

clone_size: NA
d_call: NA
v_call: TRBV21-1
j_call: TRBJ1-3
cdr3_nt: TGTGCCAGCAGCACGCAGGGTGATGGAAACACCATATATTTT
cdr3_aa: CASSTQGDGNTIYF

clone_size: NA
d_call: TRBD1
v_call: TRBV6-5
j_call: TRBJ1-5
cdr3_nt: TGTTCTACACAGGGGGCCGGCAATCAGCCCCAGCATTTT
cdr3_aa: CSTQGAGNQPQHF

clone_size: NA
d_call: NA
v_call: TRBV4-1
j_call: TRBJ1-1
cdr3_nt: TGCGCCAGCAGCCGATCGTATCGGGGCCCCGGGATGAACACTGAAGCTTTCTTT
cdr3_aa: CASSRSYRGPGMNTEAFF

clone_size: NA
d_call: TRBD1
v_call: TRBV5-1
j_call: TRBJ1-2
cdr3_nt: TGCGCCAGCAGCTTAAAACAGGGGGCCTATGGCTACACCTTC
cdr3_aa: CASSLKQGAYGYTF

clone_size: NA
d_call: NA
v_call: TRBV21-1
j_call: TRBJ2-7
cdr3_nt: TGTGCCAGCGGGACAGGGGGCGAGATTGACTACGAGCAGTACTTC
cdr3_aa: CASGTGGEIDYEQYF

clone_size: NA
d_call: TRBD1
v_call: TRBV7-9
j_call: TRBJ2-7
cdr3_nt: TGTGCCAGCAGCTTAGCGGGACAGGGCTCCTACGAGCAGTACTTC
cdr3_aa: CASSLAGQGSYEQYF

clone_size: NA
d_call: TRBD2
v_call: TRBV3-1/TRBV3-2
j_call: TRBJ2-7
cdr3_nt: TGTGCCAGCAGCCAAGATGCGAGGCTAGCGGGGAACGAGCAGTACTTC
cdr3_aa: CASSQDARLAGNEQYF

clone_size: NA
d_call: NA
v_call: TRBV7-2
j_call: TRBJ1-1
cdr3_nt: TGTGCCAGCAGCCCGGGACGGCAGAACACTGAAGCTTTCTTT
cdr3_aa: CASSPGRQNTEAFF

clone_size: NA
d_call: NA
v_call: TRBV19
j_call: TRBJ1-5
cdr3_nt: TGTGCCAGTAGCGTTAGCTTGGGCGGGTTTCAGCCCCAGCATTTT
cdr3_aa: CASSVSLGGFQPQHF

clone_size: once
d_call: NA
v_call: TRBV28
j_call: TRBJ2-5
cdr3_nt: TGTGCCAGCTCTTGGAGGGTTGGTGAAGAGACCCAGTACTTC
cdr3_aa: CASSWRVGEETQYF

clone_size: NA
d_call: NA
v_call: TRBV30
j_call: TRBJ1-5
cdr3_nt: TGTGCCTGTGAGGACAGCGATAGCAATCAGCCCCAGCATTTT
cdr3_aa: CACEDSDSNQPQHF

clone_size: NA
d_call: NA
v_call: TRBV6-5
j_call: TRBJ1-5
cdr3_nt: TGTGCCAGCCTGGGACAACAGGGCCTTCAGCCCCAGCATTTT
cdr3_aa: CASLGQQGLQPQHF

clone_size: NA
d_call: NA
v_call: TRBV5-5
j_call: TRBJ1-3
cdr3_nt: TGTGCCAGCAGCTTGTACGGCGACTCTGGAAACACCATATATTTT
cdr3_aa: CASSLYGDSGNTIYF

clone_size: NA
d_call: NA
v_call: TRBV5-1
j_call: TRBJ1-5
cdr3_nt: TGCGCCAGCAGCTTGGTCGGGGGCAATCAGCCCCAGCATTTT
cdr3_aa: CASSLVGGNQPQHF

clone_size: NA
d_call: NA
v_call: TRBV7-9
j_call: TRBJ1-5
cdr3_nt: TGTGCCAGCAGCTCGGGGGGTCAGCCCCAGCATTTT
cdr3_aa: CASSSGGQPQHF

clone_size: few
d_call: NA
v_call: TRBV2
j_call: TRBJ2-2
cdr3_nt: TGTGCCTCTGACCACAGGGGGGGGACCGGGGAGCTGTTTTTT
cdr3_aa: CASDHRGGTGELFF

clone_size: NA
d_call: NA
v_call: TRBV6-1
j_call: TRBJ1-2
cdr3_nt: TGTGCCAGCAGTGAACAGGGAAGTGGCTACACCTTC
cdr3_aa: CASSEQGSGYTF

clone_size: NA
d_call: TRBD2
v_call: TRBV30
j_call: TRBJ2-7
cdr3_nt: TGTGCCTGGAGTACCATCGGGAGGGCCGTGTACGAGCAGTACTTC
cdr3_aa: CAWSTIGRAVYEQYF

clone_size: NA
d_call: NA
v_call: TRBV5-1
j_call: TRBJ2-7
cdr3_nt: TGCGCCAGCAGCGGGAGTCGCTACGAGCAGTACTTC
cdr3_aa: CASSGSRYEQYF

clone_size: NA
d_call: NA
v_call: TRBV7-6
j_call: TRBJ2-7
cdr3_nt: TGTGCCAGCAGCTTATTAGTGGCTGGGACATTTGGACTGGGCGAGCAGTACTTC
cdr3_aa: CASSLLVAGTFGLGEQYF

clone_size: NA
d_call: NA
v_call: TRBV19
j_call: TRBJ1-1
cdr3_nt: TGTGCCAGTATGACAGGTTCCACTGAAGCTTTCTTT
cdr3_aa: CASMTGSTEAFF

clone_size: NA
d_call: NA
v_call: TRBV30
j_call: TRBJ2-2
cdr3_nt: TGTGCCTGGAGTGTAGGTTTTGAGACCGGGGAGCTGTTTTTT
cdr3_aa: CAWSVGFETGELFF

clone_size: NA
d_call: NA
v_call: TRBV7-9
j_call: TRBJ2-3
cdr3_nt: TGTGCCAGCAGCTTATTGAGAGGGGCAGATACGCAGTATTTT
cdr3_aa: CASSLLRGADTQYF

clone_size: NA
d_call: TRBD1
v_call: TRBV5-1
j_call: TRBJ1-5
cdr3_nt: TGCGCCAGCAGCTTATATCAACAGGGGAACAATCAGCCCCAGCATTTT
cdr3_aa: CASSLYQQGNNQPQHF

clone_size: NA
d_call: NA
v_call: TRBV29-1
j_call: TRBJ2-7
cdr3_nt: TGCAGCGCTCTAGCGCCATCCTACGAGCAGTACTTC
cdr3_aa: CSALAPSYEQYF

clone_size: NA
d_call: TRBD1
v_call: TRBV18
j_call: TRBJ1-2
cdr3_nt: TGTGCCAGCTCACCACGGGCAGGGGGCGCCGGCTATGGCTACACCTTC
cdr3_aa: CASSPRAGGAGYGYTF

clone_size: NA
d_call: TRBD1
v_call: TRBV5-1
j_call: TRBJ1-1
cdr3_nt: TGCGCCAGCAGCCCTCGTCCCGGGACAGGTGAGCCTGAAGCTTTCTTT
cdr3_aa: CASSPRPGTGEPEAFF

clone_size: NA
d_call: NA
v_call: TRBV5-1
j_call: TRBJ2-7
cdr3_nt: TGCGCCAGCAGCCCTGCGGGGCCCCTCTACGAGCAGTACTTC
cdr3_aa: CASSPAGPLYEQYF

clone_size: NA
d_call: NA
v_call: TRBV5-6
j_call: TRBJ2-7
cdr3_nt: TGTGCCAGCAGCTTTTCGGATTACGGGGGCTACGAGCAGTACTTC
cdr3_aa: CASSFSDYGGYEQYF

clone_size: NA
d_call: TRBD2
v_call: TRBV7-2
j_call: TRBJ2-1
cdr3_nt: TGTGCCAGCAGCCTAAGCGGGGTTGGGGAGCAGTTCTTC
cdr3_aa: CASSLSGVGEQFF

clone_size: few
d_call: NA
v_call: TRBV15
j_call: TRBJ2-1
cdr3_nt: TGTGCCACCAGCAGCCAGCAGAACTCCTACAATGAGCAGTTCTTC
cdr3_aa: CATSSQQNSYNEQFF

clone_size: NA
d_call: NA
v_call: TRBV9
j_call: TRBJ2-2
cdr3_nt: TGTGCCAGCAACGAGGGGTACTACACCGGGGAGCTGTTTTTT
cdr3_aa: CASNEGYYTGELFF

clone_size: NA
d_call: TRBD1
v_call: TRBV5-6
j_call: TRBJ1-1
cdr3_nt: TGTGCCAGCAGCTTCATTCCGACAGGGAAGCAAATCCGGACCACTGAAGCTTTCTTT
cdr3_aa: CASSFIPTGKQIRTTEAFF

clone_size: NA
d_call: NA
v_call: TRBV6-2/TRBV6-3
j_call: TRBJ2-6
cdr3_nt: TGTGCCAGCAGTTACCTAGGACAGATCTCTGGGGCCAACGTCCTGACTTTC
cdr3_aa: CASSYLGQISGANVLTF